The subject of this entry is one TCR beta chain. Generated by immunoSEQ multiplex PCR, the TCRdb table keeps only in-frame clones and is missing some. The table has about 15,000 clones, 55% to 75% seen once. Researchers processed graft tissue to release intraepithelial and lamina propria lymphocytes. These data originate in a study of graft-versus-host responses after intestinal transplantation. Study information: In this cohort, recipients had multivisceral, liver-intestinal, or isolated intestinal transplants.

The V gene's germline CDR1 is SGHTA and CDR2 FQGTGA. The CDR3 contains 15 residues. The germline V and J ends were trimmed by 1 base and 8 bases, with 12 bases remaining between them. The sequence was obtained from a human patient who received an intestinal transplant, so some T cells may come from the graft donor. The chain couples TRBV7-3 to TRBJ1-6; D gene unclear. The specimen comprised ileum tissue, sampled 700 to 800 days after intestinal transplantation. The CDR3 sequence: CASSLSNSGYSPLHF. CDR3 in DNA: TGTGCCAGCAGCTTAAGTAATTCAGGCTATTCACCCCTCCACTTT.